This TCR beta chain came from a study of T cells in Graves' hyperthyroidism and ophthalmopathy. Study-level results: A model built on 13 V-J features separated ophthalmopathy from stable hyperthyroidism. Model predictions of ophthalmopathy came a median about six months before onset.

The CDR3 spans 16 residues. Germline V gene data show CDR1 as SGHRS and CDR2 as YFSETQ. Trimming took 4 bases from V and 7 from J, leaving 23 bases between them. RNA transcripts gave rise to amplified TCR beta CDR3 regions. With the HTBI primer set, the TCR CDR3 went through a first round of RT-PCR. TCRdb analysed the multiplex PCR reads with MiXCR anew, one entry per CDR3 protein. The sample consists of 450,000 to 700,000 distinct CDR3 sequences, more than 45% of them appearing once. Of note for this clonotype: The antigen remains undetermined.

The V gene is TRBV5-1, the J gene TRBJ1-2; D may be TRBD1 (5 bases). The material sequenced was peripheral blood or thyroid tissue (not recorded which). The TCR sequence derives from an adult woman with Graves' disease, either hyperthyroidism or ophthalmopathy (not recorded which). CDR3 bases: TGCGCCAGCAGCCCAGAGATGTGGGGCCTTAAAGGTGGCTACACCTTC. It specifies CASSPEMWGLKGGYTF.